These T cell receptor beta chains were read from a single sample in a study of T-cell memory formation after mild COVID-19. One entry per CDR3 protein results from TCRdb running MiXCR on the 5' RACE reads. The data show around 410,000 distinct CDR3 sequences, more than 20% seen once. Sequencing was done on a sample of PBMCs or a T cell subset sorted from them (not recorded which). All receptors come from an adult woman who had mild COVID-19 (a few samples of this study predate the infection). Cell type and time point are not known. Each CDR3 is given with its conserved first and last residue. Each record gives: D gene, J gene, V gene, clone size, CDR3 DNA, CDR3 protein. The D gene is left open where the match is weak. Clone sizes are given selectively: once, few, many, or a class where the clone is expanded.

NA	TRBJ1-1	TRBV2	few	TGTGCCAGCAGTCCGGGTGACGTGGCGAACACTGAAGCTTTCTTT	CASSPGDVANTEAFF
NA	TRBJ1-2	TRBV5-1	few	TGCGCCAGCGGCACGGAATATGGCTACACCTTC	CASGTEYGYTF
NA	TRBJ2-5	TRBV18	few	TGTGCCAGCTCACTATCGTACCAAGAGACCCAGTACTTC	CASSLSYQETQYF
NA	TRBJ2-7	TRBV5-1	few	TGCGCCAGCAGCTTGACTTTTGGGGCCGGGGCCGGCGAGCAGTACTTC	CASSLTFGAGAGEQYF
NA	TRBJ2-3	TRBV11-2	few	TGTGCCAGCCGATCTCCCGAGCGGGCCAGCACAGATACGCAGTATTTT	CASRSPERASTDTQYF
NA	TRBJ2-7	TRBV6-2/TRBV6-3	NA	TGTGCCAGCAGCTTCTCGGAGGGCCCCTACGAGCAGTACTTC	CASSFSEGPYEQYF
NA	TRBJ2-7	TRBV10-3	few	TGTGCCATCAGTGATCGAGGGGCAGTCTCCTACGAGCAGTACTTC	CAISDRGAVSYEQYF
NA	TRBJ2-2	TRBV10-2	NA	TGCGCCAGCACAGAAACGGCAACCGGGGAGCTGTTTTTT	CASTETATGELFF
NA	TRBJ2-3	TRBV12-3/TRBV12-4	few	TGTGCCAGCGGGAGACTCACAGATACGCAGTATTTT	CASGRLTDTQYF
NA	TRBJ1-2	TRBV29-1	NA	TGCAGCGTCGCACAGGAATTTAACTATGGCTACACCTTC	CSVAQEFNYGYTF
NA	TRBJ2-7	TRBV4-3	few	TGCGCCAGCAGCCAAGAATGGGGACTGGGCGCCCACGAGCAGTACTTC	CASSQEWGLGAHEQYF
NA	TRBJ1-5	TRBV11-2	NA	TGTGCCAGCAGCTTAGGAGACTATCAGCCCCAGCATTTT	CASSLGDYQPQHF
TRBD1	TRBJ2-7	TRBV6-1	NA	TGTGCCAGCAGGAGGACAGGGACCGAGCAGTACTTC	CASRRTGTEQYF
TRBD1	TRBJ1-5	TRBV6-5	NA	TGTGCCAGCAGGAGAGACAGGGCTCAGCCCCAGCATTTT	CASRRDRAQPQHF
TRBD1	TRBJ2-1	TRBV12-3/TRBV12-4	NA	TGTGCCAGCAAAAGGGACAGGGGATTCGGGTCCTACAATGAGCAGTTCTTC	CASKRDRGFGSYNEQFF
TRBD2	TRBJ2-7	TRBV18	NA	TGTGCCAGCTCACCACTGGGACTAGCGGGAGTGCAGCCCTACGAGCAGTACTTC	CASSPLGLAGVQPYEQYF
TRBD2	TRBJ2-3	TRBV7-2	few	TGTGCCAGCAGCTCCGGACTAGCCTTGGTTTTAGATACGCAGTATTTT	CASSSGLALVLDTQYF
NA	TRBJ1-6	TRBV7-6	NA	TGTGCCAGCAGAGCTGGCCAGAGCTCCTATAATTCACCCCTCCACTTT	CASRAGQSSYNSPLHF
NA	TRBJ1-5	TRBV12-3/TRBV12-4	NA	TGTGCCAGCAGTGACAGGAGGAGCAATCAGCCCCAGCATTTT	CASSDRRSNQPQHF
NA	TRBJ2-3	TRBV12-3/TRBV12-4	once	TGTGCCAGCAGTTGGCCTAAGGATACGCAGTATTTT	CASSWPKDTQYF
TRBD1	TRBJ2-2	TRBV28	few	TGTGCCAGCAGTTTATATAACAGGGGGGTTAACACCGGGGAGCTGTTTTTT	CASSLYNRGVNTGELFF
NA	TRBJ1-1	TRBV12-3/TRBV12-4	few	TGTGCCAGCCGAGTCCGAACGGGAACTGAAGCTTTCTTT	CASRVRTGTEAFF
NA	TRBJ2-2	TRBV15	NA	TGTGCCACCAGCAGAGTTCCCCGTACACAGGGTTACACCGGGGAGCTGTTTTTT	CATSRVPRTQGYTGELFF
NA	TRBJ2-1	TRBV19	NA	TGTGCCAGTAGTGTAAGTACCGAGGGGTACAATGAGCAGTTCTTC	CASSVSTEGYNEQFF
NA	TRBJ1-1	TRBV7-2	few	TGTGCCAGCAGCTTAGGGGCAGGATATAACACTGAAGCTTTCTTT	CASSLGAGYNTEAFF
NA	TRBJ2-7	TRBV3-1	NA	TGTGCCAGCAGCCAAGTTCGCTCCAGGTTCTACGAGCAGTACTTC	CASSQVRSRFYEQYF
NA	TRBJ1-6	TRBV23-1	once	TGCGCCAGCAGTCAATCCCCCAGGTGTAATTCACCCCTCCACTTT	CASSQSPRCNSPLHF
NA	TRBJ2-2	TRBV24-1	NA	TGTGCCACCAGTGATCCAGGGTTGGCCCGTTTCGCCGGGGAGCTGTTTTTT	CATSDPGLARFAGELFF
NA	TRBJ2-3	TRBV12-3/TRBV12-4	NA	TGTGCCAGCAGTTTGATTAGGGCAGATACGCAGTATTTT	CASSLIRADTQYF
NA	TRBJ2-2	TRBV5-6	NA	TGTGCCAGCAGCTCAATCTCGACAGCCGGGGAGCTGTTTTTT	CASSSISTAGELFF
NA	TRBJ2-2	TRBV6-5	NA	TGTGCCAGCAGGAGGGAAGAGAACACCGGGGAGCTGTTTTTT	CASRREENTGELFF
TRBD1	TRBJ1-1	TRBV20-1	NA	TGCAGTGCTAGATATACAGGGGCTAACACTGAAGCTTTCTTT	CSARYTGANTEAFF
TRBD1	TRBJ1-2	TRBV6-5	few	TGTGCCAGCACCCCAGGGGGGGGCATTGGGGGCTACACCTTC	CASTPGGGIGGYTF
TRBD1	TRBJ1-1	TRBV19	few	TGTGCCAGTAGTATAACCCAGGGGGCTGGGACTGAAGCTTTCTTT	CASSITQGAGTEAFF
NA	TRBJ1-2	TRBV6-2/TRBV6-3	NA	TGTGCCAGCTACAGCCCCAGTCCCAACTATGGCTACACCTTC	CASYSPSPNYGYTF
TRBD1	TRBJ1-1	TRBV5-6	few	TGTGCCAGCAGCTTATACGGACAGGGCTTACCTGAAGCTTTCTTT	CASSLYGQGLPEAFF